The sequence of this T cell receptor beta chain was determined in a study of response to subunit inactivated influenza vaccine. Broader study findings: The authors offered the suggestion that each seasonal influenza vaccination recruits few new T cells.

Comment on this clonotype: What it binds is unknown.

TCRdb re-called the RT-PCR reads with MiXCR, one entry per CDR3 protein. Here the sample spans around 750,000 distinct CDR3 sequences, around 21% being singletons. CDR3 length: 16 residues. Trimming shortened V by 0 bases and J by 5 bases, and 14 bases separated the two germline ends. Germline CDR1 LGHNA, CDR2 YSLEER. This sequence originates from a man in his fifties who received an inactivated influenza vaccine. The sample in question was PBMCs from blood, obtained 5 to 6 days after vaccination. V gene TRBV4-3 combines with J gene TRBJ1-5; D uncertain. This chain's CDR3 is CASSQDRRAGHQPQHF. CDR3 DNA sequence: TGCGCCAGCAGCCAAGATAGGAGGGCCGGGCATCAGCCCCAGCATTTT.